This TCR beta chain came from a study of T cell clonotyping in hematopoietic cell transplantation. Samples: about 28 days before transplant, then days 30, 100 and 180 after. The repertoire was sequenced with immunoSEQ multiplex PCR; TCRdb's copy has only in-frame clones and lacks some. The table includes more than 7,500 clones, around 79% detected once. In germline, CDR1 is SGHNT, CDR2 YYREEE (reference sequence). Trimming shortened V by 0 bases and J by 4 bases, and 13 bases separated the two germline ends. The CDR3 length is 15 residues. Sample: peripheral blood mononuclear cells, taken 180 days after allogeneic stem cell transplant. The TCR comes from a female patient aged 45 to 65 who had an allogeneic stem cell transplant from a related donor, so the T cells may come from the graft donor. Some clones in this sample may be carry-over from other donors' samples. V is TRBV5-4 and J is TRBJ1-1, with D possibly matching TRBD1 (5 bases). CDR3 sequence (DNA): TGTGCCAGCAGCTTGGGAGGCAGGGCGTCCACTGAAGCTTTCTTT. Its translation is CASSLGGRASTEAFF.